There are a few counts of the clone carrying this T cell receptor (beta chain). Amplification of TCR beta CDR3 regions was performed using RNA transcripts as template. HTBI primers were employed in a first-round RT-PCR of the TCR CDR3. TCRdb recomputed calls from the multiplex PCR reads with MiXCR, one row per CDR3 protein. Counted here are more than 500,000 distinct CDR3 sequences, about 16% occurring once; the ten biggest clones make up about 31%. This entry comes from a study of T cells in Graves' hyperthyroidism and ophthalmopathy. This clonotype was sampled from a woman aged 25 to 39 with Graves' ophthalmopathy. Sample: blood.

The CDR3 loop reads CASAHTGTGGEKLFF. The CDR3 coding sequence is TGTGCCAGTGCCCACACCGGGACAGGGGGCGAAAAACTGTTTTTT. The gene calls are TRBV19 and TRBJ1-4; TRBD1 matches at 12 bases. The length of the CDR3 is 15 residues. With V trimmed by 8 bases and J by 8 bases, 9 bases remained unmatched. The V gene's germline CDR1 is LNHDA and CDR2 SQIVND (reference sequence).